This TCR beta chain is from a study of T cell responses to AZD1222 COVID-19 vaccine. This clone was observed a few times. The target antigen is unknown. Study observations and caveats: The study found Spike-specific TCR breadth and depth rose after two AZD1222 doses. Clonal diversity was possibly underestimated, and the donors were mostly white British, with more females.

Germline CDR1 reads SNHLY; CDR2 reads FYNNEI. The length of the CDR3 is 14 residues. Trimming cost V 9 bases and J 5 bases; bases outside gene matches: 10. The data were produced by immunoSEQ multiplex PCR, yet TCRdb's version contains in-frame clones alone and is incomplete. The table has just over 80,000 clones, 90% seen once. This sequence was found in an adult in good health. The chain is built from TRBV2 and TRBJ2-1; 7 nucleotides match TRBD1. Sequenced material: peripheral blood, taken on day 0 of AZD1222 vaccination. As DNA, the CDR3 is TGTGCCAGTCTCCGGGACAGCCCAAACAATGAGCAGTTCTTC. It is translated as CASLRDSPNNEQFF.